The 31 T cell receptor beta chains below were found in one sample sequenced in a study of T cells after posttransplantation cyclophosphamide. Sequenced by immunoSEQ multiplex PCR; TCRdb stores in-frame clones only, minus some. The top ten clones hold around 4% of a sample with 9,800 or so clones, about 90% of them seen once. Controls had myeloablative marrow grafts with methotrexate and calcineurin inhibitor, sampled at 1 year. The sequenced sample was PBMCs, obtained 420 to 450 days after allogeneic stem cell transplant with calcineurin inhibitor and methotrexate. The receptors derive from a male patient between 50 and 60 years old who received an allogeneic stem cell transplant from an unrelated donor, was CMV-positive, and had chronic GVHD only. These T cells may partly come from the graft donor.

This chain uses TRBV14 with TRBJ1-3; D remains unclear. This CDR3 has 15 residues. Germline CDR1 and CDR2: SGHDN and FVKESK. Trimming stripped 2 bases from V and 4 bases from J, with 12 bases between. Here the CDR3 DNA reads TGTGCCAGCAGCCAAAGCCAGGTGGGCGGAAACACCATATATTTT. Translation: CASSQSQVGGNTIYF.

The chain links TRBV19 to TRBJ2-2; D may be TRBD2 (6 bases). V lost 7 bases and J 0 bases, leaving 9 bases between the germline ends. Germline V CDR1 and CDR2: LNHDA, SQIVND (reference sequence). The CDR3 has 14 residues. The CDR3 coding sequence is TGTGCCAGTAACGGGGGAACGAACACCGGGGAGCTGTTTTTT. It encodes CASNGGTNTGELFF.

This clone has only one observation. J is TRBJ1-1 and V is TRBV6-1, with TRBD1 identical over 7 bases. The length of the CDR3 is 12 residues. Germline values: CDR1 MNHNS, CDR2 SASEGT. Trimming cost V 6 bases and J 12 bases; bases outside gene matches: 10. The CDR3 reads CASSADRAATFF. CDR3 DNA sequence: TGTGCCAGCAGCGCAGACAGGGCCGCAACTTTCTTT.

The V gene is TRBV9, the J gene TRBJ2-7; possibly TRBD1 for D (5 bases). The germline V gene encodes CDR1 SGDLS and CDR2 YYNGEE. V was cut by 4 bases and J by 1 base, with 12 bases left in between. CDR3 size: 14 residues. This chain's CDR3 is CASSPPDNSYEQYF. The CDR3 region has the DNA TGTGCCAGCAGCCCCCCGGACAATTCCTACGAGCAGTACTTC.

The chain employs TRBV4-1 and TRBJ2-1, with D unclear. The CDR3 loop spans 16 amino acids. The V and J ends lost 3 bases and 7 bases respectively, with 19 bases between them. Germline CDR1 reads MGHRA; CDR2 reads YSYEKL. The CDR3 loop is CASSQLYPPPSNEQFF. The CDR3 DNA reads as TGCGCCAGCAGCCAGCTATACCCCCCCCCGTCGAATGAGCAGTTCTTC.

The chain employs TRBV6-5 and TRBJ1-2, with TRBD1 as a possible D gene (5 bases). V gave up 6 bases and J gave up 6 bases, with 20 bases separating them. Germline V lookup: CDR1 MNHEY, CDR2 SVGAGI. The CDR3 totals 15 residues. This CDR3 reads CASSLNGASGDGYTF. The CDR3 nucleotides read TGTGCCAGCAGCCTTAATGGGGCCTCTGGGGATGGCTACACCTTC.

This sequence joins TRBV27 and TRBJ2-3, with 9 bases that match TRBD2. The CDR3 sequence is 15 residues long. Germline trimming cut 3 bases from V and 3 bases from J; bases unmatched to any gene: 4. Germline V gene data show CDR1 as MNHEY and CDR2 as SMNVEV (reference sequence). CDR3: CASSLGLAHTDTQYF. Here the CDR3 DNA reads TGTGCCAGCAGTTTGGGACTAGCTCATACAGATACGCAGTATTTT.

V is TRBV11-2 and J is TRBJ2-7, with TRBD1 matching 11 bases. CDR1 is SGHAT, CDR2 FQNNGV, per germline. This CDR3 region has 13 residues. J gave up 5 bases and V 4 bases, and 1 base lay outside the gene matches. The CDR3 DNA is TGTGCCAGCAGCTGGGACAGGGGGAACGAGCAGTACTTC. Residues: CASSWDRGNEQYF. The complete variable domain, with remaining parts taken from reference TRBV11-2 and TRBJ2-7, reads EAGVAQSPRYKIIEKRQSVAFWCNPISGHATLYWYQQILGQGPKLLIQFQNNGVVDDSQLPKDRFSAERLKGVDSTLKIQPAKLEDSAVYLCASSWDRGNEQYFGPGTRLTVT.

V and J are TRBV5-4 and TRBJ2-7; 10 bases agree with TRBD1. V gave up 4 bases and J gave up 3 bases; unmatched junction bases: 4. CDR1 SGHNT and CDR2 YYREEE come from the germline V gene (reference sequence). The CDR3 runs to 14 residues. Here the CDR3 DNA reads TGTGCCAGCAGCAGGGACAGGGGACTCTACGAGCAGTACTTC. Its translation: CASSRDRGLYEQYF.

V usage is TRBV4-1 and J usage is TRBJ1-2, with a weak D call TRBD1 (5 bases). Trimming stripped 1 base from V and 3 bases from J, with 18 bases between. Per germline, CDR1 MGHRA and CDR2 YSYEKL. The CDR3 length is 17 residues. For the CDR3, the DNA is TGCGCCAGCAGCCAAGGGTGGGCAAGGGGTTTTGACTATGGCTACACCTTC. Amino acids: CASSQGWARGFDYGYTF.

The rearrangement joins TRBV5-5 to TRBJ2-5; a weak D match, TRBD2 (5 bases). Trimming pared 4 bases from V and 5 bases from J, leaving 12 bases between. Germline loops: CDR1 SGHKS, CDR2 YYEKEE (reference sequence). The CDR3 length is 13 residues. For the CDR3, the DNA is TGTGCCAGCAGCCTACCGGGGAAGGAGACCCAGTACTTC. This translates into CASSLPGKETQYF. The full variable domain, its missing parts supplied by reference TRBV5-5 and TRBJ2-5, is DAGVTQSPTHLIKTRGQQVTLRCSPISGHKSVSWYQQVLGQGPQFIFQYYEKEERGRGNFPDRFSARQFPNYSSELNVNALLLGDSALYLCASSLPGKETQYFGPGTRLLVL.

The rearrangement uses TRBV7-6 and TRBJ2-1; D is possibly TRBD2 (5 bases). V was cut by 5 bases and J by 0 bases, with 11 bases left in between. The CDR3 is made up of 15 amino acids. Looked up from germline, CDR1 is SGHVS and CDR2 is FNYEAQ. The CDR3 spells CASSHSGSSYNEQFF. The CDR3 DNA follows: TGTGCCAGCAGCCACAGCGGCAGCTCCTACAATGAGCAGTTCTTC.

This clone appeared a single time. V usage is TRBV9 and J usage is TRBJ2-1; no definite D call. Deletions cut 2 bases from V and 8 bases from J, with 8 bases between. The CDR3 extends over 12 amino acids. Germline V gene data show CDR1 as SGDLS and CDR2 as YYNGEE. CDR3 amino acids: CASSVLNYEQFF. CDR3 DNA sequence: TGTGCCAGCAGCGTCTTAAACTATGAGCAGTTCTTC. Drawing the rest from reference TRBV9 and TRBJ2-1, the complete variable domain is DSGVTQTPKHLITATGQRVTLRCSPRSGDLSVYWYQQSLDQGLQFLIQYYNGEERAKGNILERFSAQQFPDLHSELNLSSLELGDSALYFCASSVLNYEQFFGPGTRLTVL.

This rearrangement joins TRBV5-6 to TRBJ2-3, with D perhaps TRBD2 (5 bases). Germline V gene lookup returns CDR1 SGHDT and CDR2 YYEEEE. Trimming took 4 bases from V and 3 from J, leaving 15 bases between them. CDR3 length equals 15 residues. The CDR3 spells CASSRRIRLTDTQYF. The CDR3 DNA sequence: TGTGCCAGCAGCCGGAGGATCAGGTTAACAGATACGCAGTATTTT.

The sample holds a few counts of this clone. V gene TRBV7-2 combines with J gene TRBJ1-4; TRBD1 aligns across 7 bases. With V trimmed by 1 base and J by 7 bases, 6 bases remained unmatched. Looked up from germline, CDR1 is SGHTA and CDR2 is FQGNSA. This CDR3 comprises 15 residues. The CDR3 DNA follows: TGTGCCAGCAGCTTAGGGGCGACAGGGCGTGAAAAACTGTTTTTT. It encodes CASSLGATGREKLFF.

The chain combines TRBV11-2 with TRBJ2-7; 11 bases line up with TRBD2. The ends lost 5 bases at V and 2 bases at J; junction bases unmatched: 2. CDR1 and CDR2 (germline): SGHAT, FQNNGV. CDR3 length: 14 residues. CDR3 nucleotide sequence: TGTGCCAGCAGCGGGGGACTAGCGGCCTACGAGCAGTACTTC. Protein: CASSGGLAAYEQYF.

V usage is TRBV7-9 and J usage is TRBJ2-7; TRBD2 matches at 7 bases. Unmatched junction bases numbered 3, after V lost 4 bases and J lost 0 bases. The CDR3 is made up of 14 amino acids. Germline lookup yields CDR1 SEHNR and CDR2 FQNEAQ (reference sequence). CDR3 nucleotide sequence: TGTGCCAGCAGCTCGGGGGGAAGCTCCTACGAGCAGTACTTC. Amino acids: CASSSGGSSYEQYF.

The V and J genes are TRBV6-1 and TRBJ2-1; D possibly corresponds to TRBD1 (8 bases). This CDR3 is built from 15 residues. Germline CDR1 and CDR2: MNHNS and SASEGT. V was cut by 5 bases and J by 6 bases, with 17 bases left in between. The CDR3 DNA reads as TGTGCCAGCAGTTCACGACAGGGGAGGGTCAATGAGCAGTTCTTC. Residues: CASSSRQGRVNEQFF.

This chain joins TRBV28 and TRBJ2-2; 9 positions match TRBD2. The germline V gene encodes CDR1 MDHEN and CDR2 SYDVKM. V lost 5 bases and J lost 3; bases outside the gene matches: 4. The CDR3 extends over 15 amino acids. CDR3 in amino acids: CASSQVAGDTGELFF. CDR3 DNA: TGTGCCAGCAGTCAGGTAGCGGGAGACACCGGGGAGCTGTTTTTT.

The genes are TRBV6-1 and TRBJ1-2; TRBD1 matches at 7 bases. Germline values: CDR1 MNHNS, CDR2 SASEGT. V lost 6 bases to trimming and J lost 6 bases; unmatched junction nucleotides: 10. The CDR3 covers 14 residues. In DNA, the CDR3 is TGTGCCAGCAGGTACCAACAGGGGCTGAATGGCTACACCTTC. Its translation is CASRYQQGLNGYTF.

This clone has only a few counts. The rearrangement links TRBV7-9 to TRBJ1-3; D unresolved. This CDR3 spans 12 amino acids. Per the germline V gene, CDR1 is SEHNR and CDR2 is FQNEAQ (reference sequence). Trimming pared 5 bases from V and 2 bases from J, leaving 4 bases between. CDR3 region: CASSPAGNTIYF. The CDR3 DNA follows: TGTGCCAGCAGCCCTGCTGGAAACACCATATATTTT. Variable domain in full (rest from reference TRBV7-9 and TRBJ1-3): DTGVSQNPRHKITKRGQNVTFRCDPISEHNRLYWYRQTLGQGPEFLTYFQNEAQLEKSRLLSDRFSAERPKGSFSTLEIQRTEQGDSAMYLCASSPAGNTIYFGEGSWLTVV.

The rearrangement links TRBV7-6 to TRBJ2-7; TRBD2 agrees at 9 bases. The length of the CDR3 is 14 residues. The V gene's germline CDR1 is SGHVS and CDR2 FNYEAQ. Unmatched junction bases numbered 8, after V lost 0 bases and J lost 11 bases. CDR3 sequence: CASSLAAGGPKKYF. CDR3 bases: TGTGCCAGCAGCTTAGCGGCGGGGGGGCCGAAGAAGTACTTC.

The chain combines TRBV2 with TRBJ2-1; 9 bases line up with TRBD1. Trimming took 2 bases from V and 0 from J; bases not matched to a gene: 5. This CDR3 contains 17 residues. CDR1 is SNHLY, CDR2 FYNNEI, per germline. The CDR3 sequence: CASSETGGTSSYNEQFF. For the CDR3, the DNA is TGTGCCAGCAGTGAAACAGGGGGCACAAGCTCCTACAATGAGCAGTTCTTC.

The CDR3 bases are TGTGCCAGTAGTATACTCAATGAGCAGTTCTTC. This sequence encodes CASSILNEQFF. This chain connects TRBV19 to TRBJ2-1; D is ambiguous. The germline V gene has CDR1 LNHDA and CDR2 SQIVND (reference sequence). The length of the CDR3 is 11 residues. V shed 2 bases and J shed 6 bases, with 2 bases lying between them.

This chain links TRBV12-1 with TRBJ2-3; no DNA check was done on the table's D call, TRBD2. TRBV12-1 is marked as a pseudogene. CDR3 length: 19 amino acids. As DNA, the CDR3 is TGTGCCAGCAGCTCCCCCCTTGTGGAGCTAGCGGGGCGATCAGATACGCAGTATTTT. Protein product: CASSSPLVELAGRSDTQYF.

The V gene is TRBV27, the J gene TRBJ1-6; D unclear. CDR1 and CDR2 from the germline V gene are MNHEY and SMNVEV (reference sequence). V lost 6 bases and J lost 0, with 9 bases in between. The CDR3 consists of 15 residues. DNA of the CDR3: TGTGCCAGCAGACCACAGAGCTCCTATAATTCACCCCTCCACTTT. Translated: CASRPQSSYNSPLHF.

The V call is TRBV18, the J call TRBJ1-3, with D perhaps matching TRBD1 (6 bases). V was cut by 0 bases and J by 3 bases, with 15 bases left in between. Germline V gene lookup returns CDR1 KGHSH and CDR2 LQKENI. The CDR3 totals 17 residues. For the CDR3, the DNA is TGTGCCAGCTCACCACCAGGGGGAACCTATAATGGAAACACCATATATTTT. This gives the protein CASSPPGGTYNGNTIYF.

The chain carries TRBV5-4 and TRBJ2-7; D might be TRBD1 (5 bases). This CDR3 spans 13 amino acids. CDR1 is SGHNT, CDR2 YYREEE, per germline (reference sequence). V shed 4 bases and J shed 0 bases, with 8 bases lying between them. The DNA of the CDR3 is TGTGCCAGCAGCCCGACAGTCTCCTACGAGCAGTACTTC. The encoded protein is CASSPTVSYEQYF.

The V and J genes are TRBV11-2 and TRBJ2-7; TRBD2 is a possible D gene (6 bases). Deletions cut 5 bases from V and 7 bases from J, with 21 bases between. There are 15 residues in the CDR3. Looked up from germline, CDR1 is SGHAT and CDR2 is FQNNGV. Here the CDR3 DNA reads TGTGCCAGCAGCCCCCCTGGGACTGGAGTTGATGAGCAGTACTTC. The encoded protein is CASSPPGTGVDEQYF.

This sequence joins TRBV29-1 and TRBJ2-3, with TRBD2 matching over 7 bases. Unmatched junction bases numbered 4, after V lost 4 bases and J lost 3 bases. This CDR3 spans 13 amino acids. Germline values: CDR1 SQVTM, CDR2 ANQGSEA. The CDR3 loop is CSVGRGGTDTQYF. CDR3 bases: TGCAGCGTTGGTCGGGGAGGGACAGATACGCAGTATTTT.

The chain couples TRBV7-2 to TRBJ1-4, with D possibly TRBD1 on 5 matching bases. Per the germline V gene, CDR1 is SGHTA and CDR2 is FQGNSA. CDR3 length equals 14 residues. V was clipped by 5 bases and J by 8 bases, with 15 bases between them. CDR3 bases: TGTGCCAGCAGCAGAACGGGGGTAGGAGAAAAACTGTTTTTT. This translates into CASSRTGVGEKLFF.